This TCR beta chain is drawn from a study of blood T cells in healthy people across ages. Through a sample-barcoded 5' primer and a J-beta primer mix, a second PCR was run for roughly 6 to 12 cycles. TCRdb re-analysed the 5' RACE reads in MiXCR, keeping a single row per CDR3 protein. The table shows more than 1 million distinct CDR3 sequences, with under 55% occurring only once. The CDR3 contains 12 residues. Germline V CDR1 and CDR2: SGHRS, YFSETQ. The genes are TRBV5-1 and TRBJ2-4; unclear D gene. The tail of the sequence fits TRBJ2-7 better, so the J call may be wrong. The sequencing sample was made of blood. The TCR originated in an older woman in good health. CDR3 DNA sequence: TGCGCCAGCGGACCCACATTATACGAGCAGTACTTC. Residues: CASGPTLYEQYF.